This section outlines one T cell receptor (beta chain) sequence together with its context. This receptor's antigen is unknown. It has no much larger one-base neighbor in the sample; base qualities were not kept. The donors belonged to the validation cohort of 90 to 150 subjects, which was separate from the 666-subject first cohort. The data belong to a study of cytomegalovirus exposure and HLA in healthy donors (dated by TCRdb to between 2016 and 2019). For context, the study as a whole: According to a later analysis, the roughly 130 validation repertoires were produced on the same platform as the roughly 600 repertoires of the first cohort. High-throughput TCR immunosequencing, statistical association of individual TCRs with disease status, and machine learning were combined to predict cytomegalovirus infection status. Besides the first cohort of hundreds of subjects, a separate validation cohort made up of about 120 different subjects was used. The study aimed to test whether signatures of past pathogen exposure could be identified by cataloging public T cell receptors. On the study overall, not on this receptor specifically: Cytomegalovirus status was reported to be diagnosed by the classifier with high specificity and sensitivity in both the original and validation cohorts. Most TCR sequences were observed very rarely across donors, whereas some public TCRs were present in many individuals. Three of the identified cytomegalovirus-associated TCR beta chains were confirmed in vitro to be specific for cytomegalovirus antigens. The validation cohort had no HLA typing available for a later analysis, so co-occurrence within that cohort was assessed over all 120 or so repertoires. It was suggested by the authors that the approach could potentially be generalized to other disease states and immunological phenotypes. The study listed 170 or so TCR beta chains as associated with cytomegalovirus. A later analysis found that TCRs clustered in the first cohort also tended to co-occur in the roughly 120 validation repertoires, with 94% of cluster scores above 0.

Library preparation employed the immunoSEQ multiplex PCR assay. As for the authors' bioinformatics: A statistical classification framework was developed to diagnose cytomegalovirus status using the catalog of TCR beta chain sequences. The clones in this table, taken by TCRdb from immuneACCESS, are in-frame only. Not every clone is retained; where verified, under half of the shortfall comes from an unresolved V gene, and the cause of the rest is unknown. V, J and clone size were drawn from that table, and D and trimming were deduced from the DNA. The sample has about 64,000 clones on record, roughly 96% of them singletons. Less than 7% of the sample is in the top ten clones. Sequenced material: PBMCs. The TCR originated in a woman younger than 30 in good health and CMV-seropositive.

The CDR3 sequence is CAWSRGTAGFNQPQHF. The nucleotides read TGTGCCTGGAGCCGGGGAACGGCAGGATTCAATCAGCCCCAGCATTTT. The rearrangement combines TRBV30 with TRBJ1-5, with the D gene not clear enough to name. CDR1 and CDR2, looked up from the germline V gene (reference sequence), are GTSNPN and SVGIG. Measured from the cysteine to the phenylalanine, the CDR3 is 16 residues long. The only DNA kept is the CDR3, 48 bases in frame from the first base. Relative to germline, V is 3 bases shorter and J is 3 bases shorter, with 18 bases between their ends.